This TCR beta chain was sequenced for a study of CD8 T cells in ankylosing spondylitis. Concerning this clonotype: Its antigen is currently unknown.

V lost 8 bases to trimming and J lost 1 base; unmatched junction nucleotides: 8. Per the germline V gene, CDR1 is LNHDA and CDR2 is SQIVND (reference sequence). The CDR3 contains 15 residues. Regarding the study as a whole: What appeared characteristic of ankylosing spondylitis blood was a TCR beta motif of about eight highly homologous variants. Reported data indicate significant enrichment of disease-linked clones within matched ankylosing spondylitis synovial fluid.

Using its own MiXCR run on the 5' RACE reads, TCRdb lists one record per CDR3 protein. The sample yields under 450,000 distinct CDR3 sequences, 20% seen once. Sequenced input: blood, either unsorted or a sorted T cell fraction (not recorded which). The genes are TRBV19 and TRBJ1-5, with 7 bases matching TRBD1. This clonotype was sampled from a male donor with ankylosing spondylitis or in good health (not recorded which). The CDR3, as DNA: TGTGCCAGTCAAGTTGGGACAGCGAGCAATCAGCCCCAGCATTTT. As protein: CASQVGTASNQPQHF.